This is a list of T cell receptor beta chains from one sample in a study of PD-1 blockade in classical Hodgkin lymphoma. Repertoires were generated with immunoSEQ multiplex PCR, while TCRdb's copy carries only in-frame clones and drops some. The sample holds about 94,000 clones; roughly nine tenths are singletons and the top ten take roughly a tenth. Here the sequenced sample was peripheral blood mononuclear cells (PBMCs), taken before the second cycle of nivolumab. Receptors originate from a human donor with classical Hodgkin lymphoma. Both conserved end residues are part of each CDR3. The D gene is left open where the match is weak. Clone sizes are given selectively: once, few, many, or a class where the clone is expanded.

v_gene	d_gene	j_gene	abundance	CDR3nt	CDR3aa
TRBV7-8	NA	TRBJ2-7	NA	TGTGCCAGCGGCAGGGGCGGCGGCGAGCAGTACTTC	CASGRGGGEQYF
TRBV2	TRBD2	TRBJ2-7	NA	TGTGCCAGCGGGACTAGTCGAAGCTACGAGCAGTACTTC	CASGTSRSYEQYF
TRBV6-1	NA	TRBJ2-7	NA	TGTGCCAGCAGTGAGTCGGGGCTTCTGGGATTCGAGCAGTACTTC	CASSESGLLGFEQYF
TRBV25-1	TRBD1	TRBJ2-7	NA	TGTGCCAGCAGTTCCGGGACAGGGGTCTACGAGCAGTACTTC	CASSSGTGVYEQYF
TRBV7-9	TRBD1	TRBJ1-5	NA	TGTGCCAGCAGCCGGGACAGTAACAATCAGCCCCAGCATTTT	CASSRDSNNQPQHF
TRBV9	TRBD2	TRBJ2-1	NA	TGTGCCAGCAGCGGACGAGGACTAGCAGCGGGAGAGCAGTTCTTC	CASSGRGLAAGEQFF
TRBV6-5	NA	TRBJ2-1	NA	TGTGCCAGCAGTTACGATGGGAGGACGGGGAATGAGCAGTTCTTC	CASSYDGRTGNEQFF
TRBV7-6	NA	TRBJ1-5	NA	TGTGCCAGCAGCGGGGATAGCAATCAGCCCCAGCATTTT	CASSGDSNQPQHF
TRBV30	TRBD2	TRBJ2-6	NA	TGTGCCTGGAGACCGGGACTAGCGGGAGTCCCCTCTGGGGCCAACGTCCTGACTTTC	CAWRPGLAGVPSGANVLTF
TRBV5-1	NA	TRBJ1-6	NA	TGCGCCAGCAGCTTGGATCTACAGGGCAGGGGATCACCCCTCCACTTT	CASSLDLQGRGSPLHF
TRBV5-4	NA	TRBJ1-2	NA	TGTGCCAGCAGCTTTCTGGGGGCGGATGGCTACACCTTC	CASSFLGADGYTF
TRBV4-1	NA	TRBJ2-1	NA	TGCGCCAGCAGCCAAGATCCCGCCGGGTTCAATGAGCAGTTCTTC	CASSQDPAGFNEQFF
TRBV19	TRBD2	TRBJ2-1	NA	TGTGCCAGTAGTATAGTAGCGGGAGCGTCCTACAATGAGCAGTTCTTC	CASSIVAGASYNEQFF
TRBV2	NA	TRBJ2-7	few	TGTGCCAGCAGTGAGACAGCCCCTACGGGTGAGCAGTACTTC	CASSETAPTGEQYF
TRBV4-2	NA	TRBJ1-6	NA	TGTGCCAGCAGCTTGGAGCATGGACGACCCGAAATTTATAATTCACCCCTCCACTTT	CASSLEHGRPEIYNSPLHF
TRBV15	NA	TRBJ2-2	NA	TGTGCCACCAGCAGAGATTCGCGGTCCGGGGAGCTGTTTTTT	CATSRDSRSGELFF
TRBV18	NA	TRBJ1-5	few	TGTGCCAGCTCACCTGACAGCAATCAGCCCCAGCATTTT	CASSPDSNQPQHF
TRBV28	NA	TRBJ2-3	NA	TGTGCCAGCAGGGACGGCCCCTCTAGCACAGATACGCAGTATTTT	CASRDGPSSTDTQYF
TRBV27	NA	TRBJ2-7	NA	TGTGCCAGCAGTCCCACCGGGATTTACGAGCAGTACTTC	CASSPTGIYEQYF
TRBV7-6	TRBD2	TRBJ2-1	NA	TGTGCCAGCAGCTTAGGGGCTAGCGGAGAGCAGTTCTTC	CASSLGASGEQFF
TRBV6-1	NA	TRBJ2-7	NA	TGTGCCAGCAGTGACCTGACAGAGGGCTACGAGCAGTACTTC	CASSDLTEGYEQYF
TRBV10-2	TRBD1	TRBJ2-5	NA	TGCGCCAGCAGTGACCTTGACAGGGGACAAGAGACCCAGTACTTC	CASSDLDRGQETQYF
TRBV7-8	NA	TRBJ2-3	NA	TGTGCCAGCAGCCGCACCCCGTTGGCTGAAGATACGCAGTATTTT	CASSRTPLAEDTQYF
TRBV27	TRBD2	TRBJ2-3	NA	TGTGCCAGCAGTTTTCTGACTCGAGCGGGACCCCCCACAGATACGCAGTATTTT	CASSFLTRAGPPTDTQYF
TRBV19	TRBD1	TRBJ2-7	NA	TGTGCCAGTAGTATGACAGGGGGGTACGAGCAGTACTTC	CASSMTGGYEQYF
TRBV19	TRBD2	TRBJ2-3	NA	TGTGCCACCACTCCACGAGCGGGGGGCCCAGATACGCAGTATTTT	CATTPRAGGPDTQYF
TRBV28	NA	TRBJ2-3	NA	TGTGCCAGCAGTTACGGGAGTAGCACGGATACGCAGTATTTT	CASSYGSSTDTQYF
TRBV4-1	TRBD2	TRBJ2-3	NA	TGCGCCAGCAGCCAAGTAGCGGGAGGGCCCACAGATACGCAGTATTTT	CASSQVAGGPTDTQYF
TRBV6-5	NA	TRBJ1-2	NA	TGTGCCAGCAGTTACTCGTCTCAGAATTTGGATGGCTACACCTTC	CASSYSSQNLDGYTF
TRBV28	TRBD1	TRBJ2-7	NA	TGTGCCAGCAGTGCCATAGGGGGGACAGGCATGGGCGAGCAGTACTTC	CASSAIGGTGMGEQYF
TRBV18	NA	TRBJ2-7	NA	TGTGCCAGCTCACCCGGGGAGATCCGGAGGGAGCAGTACTTC	CASSPGEIRREQYF
TRBV6-1	NA	TRBJ2-1	NA	TGTGCCAGCAGATCAAGAGCCTTCGCCTACAATGAGCAGTTCTTC	CASRSRAFAYNEQFF
TRBV29-1	NA	TRBJ2-1	NA	TGCAGCGTTGATTTAGCGGCCTACAATGAGCAGTTCTTC	CSVDLAAYNEQFF
TRBV28	NA	TRBJ2-7	NA	TGTGCCCCGCGGCTCATCTGCGAGCAGTACTTC	CAPRLICEQYF
TRBV1	NA	TRBJ2-7	NA	TGCACCAGCAGCCGCCGGGACCACCAGCCGAGAGAGCAGTACTTC	CTSSRRDHQPREQYF
TRBV4-1	NA	TRBJ1-6	once	TGCGCCAGCAGCCAAGGCGGGGGAATTATCGGGAATTCACCCCTCCACTTT	CASSQGGGIIGNSPLHF
TRBV5-1	NA	TRBJ2-3	NA	TGCGCCAGCAGAGAGGGGACTAGCACAGATACGCAGTATTTT	CASREGTSTDTQYF
TRBV6-4	NA	TRBJ1-1	NA	TGTGCCAGCAGCGAAAATCAAGGACGTCGAGCTTTCTTT	CASSENQGRRAFF
TRBV2	TRBD2	TRBJ2-1	NA	TGTGCCAGCAGTCCATCGCTAGCGGGAGACGGGAGCTCCTACAATGAGCAGTTCTTC	CASSPSLAGDGSSYNEQFF
TRBV6-1	NA	TRBJ2-7	NA	TGTGCCAGCAGTGAAGCCGCTGGACAGCTACACTACGAGCAGTACTTC	CASSEAAGQLHYEQYF
TRBV5-1	NA	TRBJ2-5	NA	TGCGCCAGCAGCTTGGTACAGGGCCGTGAGACCCAGTACTTC	CASSLVQGRETQYF
TRBV29-1	NA	TRBJ2-2	NA	TGCAGCGGTGCCGATTACACCGGGGAGCTGTTTTTT	CSGADYTGELFF
TRBV7-9	NA	TRBJ2-1	NA	TGTGCCAGCGACCGGACCCCGTTTGTGGATGAGCAGTTCTTC	CASDRTPFVDEQFF
TRBV11-3	NA	TRBJ2-3	NA	TGTGCCAGCAGCCCTCGCGGGGGCCCAGATACGCAGTATTTT	CASSPRGGPDTQYF
TRBV2	NA	TRBJ1-1	NA	TGTGCCAGCAATCGGGGGGACACTGAAGCTTTCTTT	CASNRGDTEAFF
TRBV5-1	NA	TRBJ2-7	once	TGCGCCAGCAATTTAGCTAGCAGGAATCGCTCCTACGAGCAGTACTTC	CASNLASRNRSYEQYF
TRBV11-3	TRBD1	TRBJ2-1	NA	TGTGCCAGCAGCCGGGGACAGCCTGAATTTAATGAGCAGTTCTTC	CASSRGQPEFNEQFF
TRBV19	TRBD1	TRBJ1-5	NA	TGTGCCAGCTCCATAATTCCGGGACAGGGGGATCAGCCCCAGCATTTT	CASSIIPGQGDQPQHF
TRBV28	NA	TRBJ1-5	NA	TGTGCCAGCAGTTTTCGGGGGATTGCTCAGCCCCAGCATTTT	CASSFRGIAQPQHF
TRBV7-2	NA	TRBJ1-5	NA	TGTGCCAGCAGCCTAAGAACAGGGAGTGATCAGCCCCAGCATTTT	CASSLRTGSDQPQHF
TRBV28	TRBD1	TRBJ1-4	NA	TGTGCCAGCAGTTTGGTTGACAGGGGTAATGAAAAACTGTTTTTT	CASSLVDRGNEKLFF
TRBV27	TRBD1	TRBJ2-3	NA	TGTGCCAGCAGTTTATCTGGGACAGGGGAGTATTTT	CASSLSGTGEYF
TRBV7-9	TRBD1	TRBJ2-2	NA	TGTGCCAGCAGCAGAACAGGGGGCACCGGGGAGCTGTTTTTT	CASSRTGGTGELFF
TRBV7-6	NA	TRBJ2-3	few	TGTGCCAGCAGCTTAGGGATAGATCTTTCAGATACGCAGTATTTT	CASSLGIDLSDTQYF
TRBV7-2	TRBD2	TRBJ2-5	NA	TGTGCCAGCAGCCCGGGACTAGCGGTAAAAGAGACCCAGTACTTC	CASSPGLAVKETQYF